The T cell receptor (beta chain) described here comes from a study of blood T cell repertoires in COVID-19. Libraries were prepared by immunoSEQ multiplex PCR; TCRdb keeps only in-frame clonotypes and omits some of them. This sample carries fewer than 150,000 clones, approximately 81% of them seen once, and the ten largest clones take roughly 3.5%. V lost 7 bases, J lost 3 bases, and 8 bases stayed unmatched. CDR1 and CDR2 from the germline V gene are LGHNT and FRNRAP. The length of the CDR3 is 14 residues. The chain links TRBV12-5 to TRBJ2-7; TRBD2 matches 8 bases. The receptor was isolated from a man aged 35-49 years with acute or convalescent COVID-19. What was sequenced was peripheral blood. CDR3 DNA: TGTGCTAGTGTCCCCCCGGGGGGGGGCTACGAGCAGTACTTC. Encoded protein: CASVPPGGGYEQYF.